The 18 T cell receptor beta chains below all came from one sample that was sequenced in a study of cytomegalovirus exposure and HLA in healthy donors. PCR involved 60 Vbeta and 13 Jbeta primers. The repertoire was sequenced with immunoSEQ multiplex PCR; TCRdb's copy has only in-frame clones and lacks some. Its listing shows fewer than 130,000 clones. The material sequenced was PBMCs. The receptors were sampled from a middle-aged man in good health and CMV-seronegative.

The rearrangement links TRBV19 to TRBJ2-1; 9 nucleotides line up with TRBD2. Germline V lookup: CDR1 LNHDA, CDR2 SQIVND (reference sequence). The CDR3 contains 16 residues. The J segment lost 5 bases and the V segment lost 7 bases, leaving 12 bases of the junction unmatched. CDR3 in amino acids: CASNPAGTSNHNEQFF. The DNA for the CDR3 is TGTGCCAGTAACCCCGCCGGGACTAGCAACCACAATGAGCAGTTCTTC.

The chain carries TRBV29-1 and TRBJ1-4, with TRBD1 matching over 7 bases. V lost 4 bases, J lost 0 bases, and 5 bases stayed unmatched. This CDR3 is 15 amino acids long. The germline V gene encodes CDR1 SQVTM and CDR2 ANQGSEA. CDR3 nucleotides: TGCAGCGTTGTTTGGACAGGTTCAACTAATGAAAAACTGTTTTTT. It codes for CSVVWTGSTNEKLFF. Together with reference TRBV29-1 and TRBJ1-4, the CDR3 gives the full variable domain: SAVISQKPSRDICQRGTSLTIQCQVDSQVTMMFWYRQQPGQSLTLIATANQGSEATYESGFVIDKFPISRPNLTFSTLTVSNMSPEDSSIYLCSVVWTGSTNEKLFFGSGTQLSVL.

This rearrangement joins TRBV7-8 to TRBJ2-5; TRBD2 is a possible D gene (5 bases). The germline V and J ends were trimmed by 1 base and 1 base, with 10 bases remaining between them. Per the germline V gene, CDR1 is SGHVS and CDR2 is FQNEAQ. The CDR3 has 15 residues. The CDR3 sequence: CASSLVGSGQETQYF. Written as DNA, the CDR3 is TGTGCCAGCAGCTTAGTCGGCAGCGGCCAAGAGACCCAGTACTTC.

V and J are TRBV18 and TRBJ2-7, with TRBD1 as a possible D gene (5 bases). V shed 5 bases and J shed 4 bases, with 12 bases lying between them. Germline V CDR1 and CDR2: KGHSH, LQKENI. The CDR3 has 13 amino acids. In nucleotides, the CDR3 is TGTGCCAGCTCATACAGGTCCGGGTACGAGCAGTACTTC. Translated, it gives CASSYRSGYEQYF.

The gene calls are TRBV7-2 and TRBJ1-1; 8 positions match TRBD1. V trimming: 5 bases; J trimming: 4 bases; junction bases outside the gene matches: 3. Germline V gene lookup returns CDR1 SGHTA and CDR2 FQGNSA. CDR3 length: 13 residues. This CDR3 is CASSPRGLTEAFF. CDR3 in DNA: TGTGCCAGCAGCCCCAGGGGGCTCACTGAAGCTTTCTTT. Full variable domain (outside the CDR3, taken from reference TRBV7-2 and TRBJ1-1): GAGVSQSPSNKVTEKGKDVELRCDPISGHTALYWYRQSLGQGLEFLIYFQGNSAPDKSGLPSDRFSAERTGGSVSTLTIQRTQQEDSAVYLCASSPRGLTEAFFGQGTRLTVV.

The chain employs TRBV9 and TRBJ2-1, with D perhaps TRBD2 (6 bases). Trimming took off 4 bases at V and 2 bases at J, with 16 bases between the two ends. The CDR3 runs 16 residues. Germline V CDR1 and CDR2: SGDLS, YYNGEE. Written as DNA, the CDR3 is TGTGCCAGCAGCACCGGGACTCCGAACACCTACAATGAGCAGTTCTTC. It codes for CASSTGTPNTYNEQFF.

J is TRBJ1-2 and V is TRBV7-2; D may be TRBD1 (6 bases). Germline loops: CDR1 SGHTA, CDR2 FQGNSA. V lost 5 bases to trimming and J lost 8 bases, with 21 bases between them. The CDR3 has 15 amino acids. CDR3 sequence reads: CASSGNAGALSGYTF. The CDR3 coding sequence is TGTGCCAGCAGCGGAAATGCAGGGGCGTTATCGGGCTACACCTTC.

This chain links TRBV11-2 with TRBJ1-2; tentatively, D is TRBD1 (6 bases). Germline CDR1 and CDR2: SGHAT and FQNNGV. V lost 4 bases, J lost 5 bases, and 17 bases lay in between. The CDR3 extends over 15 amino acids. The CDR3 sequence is CASSSPRGAVYGYTF. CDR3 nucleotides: TGTGCCAGCAGCTCACCACGGGGGGCGGTATATGGCTACACCTTC.

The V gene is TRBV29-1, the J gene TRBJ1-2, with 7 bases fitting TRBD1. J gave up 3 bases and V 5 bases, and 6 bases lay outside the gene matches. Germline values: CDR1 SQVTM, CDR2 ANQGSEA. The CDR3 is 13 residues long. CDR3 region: CSVRTTGDYGYTF. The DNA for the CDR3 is TGCAGCGTTCGTACTACAGGGGACTATGGCTACACCTTC.

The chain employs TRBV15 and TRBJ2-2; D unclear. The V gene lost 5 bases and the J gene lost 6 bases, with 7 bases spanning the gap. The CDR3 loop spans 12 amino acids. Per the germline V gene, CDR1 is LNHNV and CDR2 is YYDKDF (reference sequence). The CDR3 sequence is CATSVKSGELFF. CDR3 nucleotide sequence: TGTGCCACCAGCGTCAAATCCGGGGAGCTGTTTTTT.

The CDR3 coding sequence is TGTGCCAGCAGTTTCGGGACAGGGGGCTACAATGAGCAGTTCTTC. Its protein is CASSFGTGGYNEQFF. This rearrangement joins TRBV5-6 to TRBJ2-1; 11 bases are a match to TRBD1. From germline, CDR1 is SGHDT and CDR2 YYEEEE. The CDR3 extends over 15 amino acids. After removal of 5 bases from V and 3 bases from J, the junction contained 4 bases not matched to a gene.

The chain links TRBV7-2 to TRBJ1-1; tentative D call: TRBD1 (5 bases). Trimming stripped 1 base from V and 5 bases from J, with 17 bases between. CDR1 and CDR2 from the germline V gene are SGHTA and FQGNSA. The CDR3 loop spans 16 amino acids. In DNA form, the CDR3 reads TGTGCCAGCAGCTTAGGTTGGTCAGGGCTCGGGACTGAAGCTTTCTTT. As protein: CASSLGWSGLGTEAFF. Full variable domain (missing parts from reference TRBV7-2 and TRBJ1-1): GAGVSQSPSNKVTEKGKDVELRCDPISGHTALYWYRQSLGQGLEFLIYFQGNSAPDKSGLPSDRFSAERTGGSVSTLTIQRTQQEDSAVYLCASSLGWSGLGTEAFFGQGTRLTVV.

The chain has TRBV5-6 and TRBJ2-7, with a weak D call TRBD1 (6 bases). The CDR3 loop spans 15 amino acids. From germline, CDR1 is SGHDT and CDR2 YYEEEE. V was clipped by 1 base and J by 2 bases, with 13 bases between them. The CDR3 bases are TGTGCCAGCAGCTTGCTACAGGGAAGCCCCTACGAGCAGTACTTC. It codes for CASSLLQGSPYEQYF.

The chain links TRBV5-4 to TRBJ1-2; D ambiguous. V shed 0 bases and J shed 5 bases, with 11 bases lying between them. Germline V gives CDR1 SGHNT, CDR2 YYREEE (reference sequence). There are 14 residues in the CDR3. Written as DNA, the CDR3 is TGTGCCAGCAGCTTGGGCGGGGATCGGTATGGCTACACCTTC. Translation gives CASSLGGDRYGYTF.

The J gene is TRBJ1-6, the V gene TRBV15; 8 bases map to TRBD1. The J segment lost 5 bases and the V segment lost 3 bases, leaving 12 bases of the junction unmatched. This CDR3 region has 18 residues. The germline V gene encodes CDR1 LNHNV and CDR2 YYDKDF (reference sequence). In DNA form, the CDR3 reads TGTGCCACCAGCAGGCCTGGACGAGGACAGGGAAATAATTCACCCCTCCACTTT. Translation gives CATSRPGRGQGNNSPLHF.

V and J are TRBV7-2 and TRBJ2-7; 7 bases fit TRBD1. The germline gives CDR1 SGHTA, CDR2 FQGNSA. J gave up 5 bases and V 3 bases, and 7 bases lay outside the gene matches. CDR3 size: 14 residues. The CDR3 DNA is TGTGCCAGCAGCTTTAAACAGGGGAAGGACGAGCAGTACTTC. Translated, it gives CASSFKQGKDEQYF.

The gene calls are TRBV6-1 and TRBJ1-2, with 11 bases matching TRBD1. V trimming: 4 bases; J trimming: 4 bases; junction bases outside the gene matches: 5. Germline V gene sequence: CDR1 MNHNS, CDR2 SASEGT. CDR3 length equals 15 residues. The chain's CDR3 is CASSVGTGGAYGYTF. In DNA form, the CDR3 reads TGTGCCAGCAGTGTCGGGACAGGGGGGGCCTATGGCTACACCTTC.

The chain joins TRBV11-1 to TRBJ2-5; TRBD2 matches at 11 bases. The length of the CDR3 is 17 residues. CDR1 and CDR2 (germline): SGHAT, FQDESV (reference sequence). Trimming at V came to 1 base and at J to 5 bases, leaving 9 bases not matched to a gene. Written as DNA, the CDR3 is TGTGCCAGCAGCTTAGGAGGTAGCGGGAGGGCCTTGGAGACCCAGTACTTC. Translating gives CASSLGGSGRALETQYF.